Following are 26 T cell receptor beta chains from one sample sequenced in a study of T-cell memory formation after mild COVID-19. MiXCR was run by TCRdb on the 5' RACE reads, yielding one entry per CDR3 protein. This table holds approximately 150,000 distinct CDR3 sequences, about 6.1% found once. The sample comprised PBMCs or a T cell subset sorted from them (not recorded which). The receptors shown here come from an adult woman who had mild COVID-19 (a few samples of this study predate the infection). Cell type and time point are not known.

This chain uses TRBV5-1 with TRBJ2-3; possibly TRBD1 or TRBD2 for D (5 bases each). The CDR3 loop spans 14 amino acids. From germline, CDR1 is SGHRS and CDR2 YFSETQ. Trimming took 4 bases from V and 6 from J, leaving 15 bases between them. The CDR3: CASSQLSGDDTQYF. The CDR3 DNA reads TGCGCCAGCAGCCAACTTTCCGGGGACGATACGCAGTATTTT.

This clonotype was seen a few times. The chain is built from TRBV4-1 and TRBJ2-7; 8 bases map to TRBD2. Germline CDR1 and CDR2: MGHRA and YSYEKL. J lost 3 bases, V lost 0 bases, and 7 bases had no gene match. The CDR3 has 16 amino acids. As DNA, the CDR3 is TGCGCCAGCAGCCAAGAAGGGGTAGCGGGGATCTACGAGCAGTACTTC. Translated, it gives CASSQEGVAGIYEQYF.

The sample holds many counts of this clonotype. This chain uses TRBV4-3 with TRBJ2-1; D is perhaps TRBD1 (5 bases). CDR3 length: 14 amino acids. Germline CDR1 and CDR2: LGHNA and YSLEER. Trimming left V 1 base short and J 9 bases short, with 13 bases between. The CDR3 DNA sequence: TGCGCCAGCAGCCAAGTTGCAGGGTTCGGTGAGCAGTTCTTC. It yields the protein CASSQVAGFGEQFF.

This clonotype was counted at least ten times. The chain has TRBV11-2 and TRBJ2-1; D might be TRBD1 or TRBD2, each matching 5 bases. Trimming pared 0 bases from V and 12 bases from J, leaving 15 bases between. There are 14 residues in the CDR3. CDR1 and CDR2 from the germline V gene are SGHAT and FQNNGV. Here the CDR3 DNA reads TGTGCCAGCAGCTTAGAGCCCCAGGGTGGAGGGCAGTTCTTC. Translating it yields CASSLEPQGGGQFF.

This chain connects TRBV12-3 or TRBV12-4 to TRBJ2-3; 9 bases match TRBD2. This CDR3 is built from 15 residues. V lost 7 bases to trimming and J lost 2 bases; unmatched junction nucleotides: 7. CDR3: CASTQRGDLTDTQYF. CDR3 DNA sequence: TGTGCCAGCACACAGCGGGGGGACCTCACAGATACGCAGTATTTT.

This clonotype has more than one count but fewer than ten. The genes are TRBV30 and TRBJ1-1, with a possible D match to TRBD1 (5 bases). CDR3 length: 12 amino acids. The ends were cut back, 1 base at V and 3 bases at J, with 6 bases in the middle. Germline V lookup: CDR1 GTSNPN, CDR2 SVGIG (reference sequence). The CDR3 region has the DNA TGTGCCTGGAGTGACAGGCACACTGAAGCTTTCTTT. Protein sequence: CAWSDRHTEAFF.

This clonotype has ten or more counts. This chain links TRBV12-3 or TRBV12-4 with TRBJ2-3; possibly TRBD2 for D (5 bases). The CDR3 runs 15 residues. V lost 6 bases to trimming and J lost 1 base, with 14 bases between them. For the CDR3, the DNA is TGTGCCAGCAGCCCCCTCCTGAGGGGCACAGATACGCAGTATTTT. Protein sequence: CASSPLLRGTDTQYF.

This clonotype was found a few times. The chain employs TRBV6-1 and TRBJ1-5, with D possibly being TRBD1 (5 bases). V dropped 8 bases and J dropped 3 bases, with 14 bases sitting between them. The germline V gene has CDR1 MNHNS and CDR2 SASEGT. The CDR3 has 14 amino acids. The CDR3 region is CASLGQGPNQPQHF. Here the CDR3 DNA reads TGTGCCAGCCTAGGGCAGGGCCCCAATCAGCCCCAGCATTTT.

This clonotype was recorded a few times. The chain recombines TRBV12-3 or TRBV12-4 with TRBJ2-2; TRBD1 aligns across 7 bases. This CDR3 has 14 amino acids. Trimming removed 6 bases from V and 5 bases from J; junction bases left unmatched: 6. CDR3: CASRPKTGTGELFF. The CDR3 bases are TGTGCCAGCAGGCCCAAGACAGGGACCGGGGAGCTGTTTTTT.

There are many counts of this clonotype. The chain combines TRBV15 with TRBJ1-2; no clear D. The CDR3 has 14 amino acids. Germline CDR1 LNHNV, CDR2 YYDKDF (reference sequence). V was trimmed by 3 bases and J by 0 bases, leaving 8 bases between them. The CDR3 sequence: CATSSRLTNYGYTF. In DNA form, the CDR3 reads TGTGCCACCAGCAGCCGACTGACTAACTATGGCTACACCTTC.

Many counts were recorded for this clonotype. V is TRBV7-8 and J is TRBJ1-3; weak D call: TRBD1 (5 bases). Germline assignment: CDR1 SGHVS and CDR2 FQNEAQ. This CDR3 region has 16 residues. Trimming removed 5 bases from V and 0 bases from J, with 14 bases in between. The CDR3 region has the DNA TGTGCCAGCAGCCCCTCGGGGCGGAACTCTGGAAACACCATATATTTT. Its protein product is CASSPSGRNSGNTIYF.

The sample holds a few counts of this clonotype. V and J are TRBV12-3 or TRBV12-4 and TRBJ2-1; D call uncertain. This CDR3 region has 13 residues. Trimming removed 1 base at V and 10 bases at J, with 11 bases between. The CDR3 loop reads CASSLEELTEQFF. CDR3 in DNA: TGTGCCAGCAGTTTAGAGGAGCTCACCGAGCAGTTCTTC.

CDR3 nucleotides: TGTGCCAGCAGTGTCTCCCAGGGGGTGGATGGCTACACCTTC. Translating gives CASSVSQGVDGYTF. The chain uses TRBV27 and TRBJ1-2, with TRBD1 identical over 7 bases. CDR1 and CDR2 (germline): MNHEY, SMNVEV (reference sequence). Trimming removed 5 bases from V and 6 bases from J; junction bases left unmatched: 9. The CDR3 covers 14 residues.

This clonotype has a count of ten or more. This chain connects TRBV20-1 to TRBJ2-1, with 8 bases lining up with TRBD2. The CDR3 contains 16 residues. V was pared by 3 bases and J by 6 bases, with 13 bases of the junction left unmatched. The germline CDR1 and CDR2 sequences are DFQATT and SNEGSKA (reference sequence). The CDR3 DNA sequence: TGCAGTGCTAGCGGAAGAAGGACTAGCTCCGGCAATGAGCAGTTCTTC. This codes for CSASGRRTSSGNEQFF.

V is TRBV14 and J is TRBJ1-6; D perhaps matches TRBD1 (6 bases). Germline assignment: CDR1 SGHDN and CDR2 FVKESK. The V end lost 0 bases, the J end lost 10 bases, and 19 bases lay between the germline ends. This CDR3 spans 17 amino acids. CDR3 sequence: CASSQERGANIGSPLHF. CDR3 in DNA: TGTGCCAGCAGCCAAGAACGGGGGGCGAATATCGGATCACCCCTCCACTTT.

There are many counts of this clonotype. This sequence joins TRBV24-1 and TRBJ2-3; 11 bases align to TRBD1. V shed 5 bases, J shed 3 bases, and the junction held 3 bases outside the gene matches. Germline loops: CDR1 KGHDR, CDR2 SFDVKD. This CDR3 is 15 amino acids long. Written as DNA, the CDR3 is TGTGCCACCAGTGGGACAGGGGGCTTGACAGATACGCAGTATTTT. This sequence encodes CATSGTGGLTDTQYF.

This clonotype was counted many times. The chain joins TRBV30 to TRBJ1-2; perhaps TRBD1 as D (5 bases). Germline V gene data show CDR1 as GTSNPN and CDR2 as SVGIG (reference sequence). The V gene lost 3 bases and the J gene lost 3 bases, with 11 bases spanning the gap. This CDR3 is 13 amino acids long. CDR3 amino acids: CAWSADRYYGYTF. The CDR3 DNA follows: TGTGCCTGGAGCGCCGACAGATACTATGGCTACACCTTC.

Many counts were recorded for this clonotype. The chain joins TRBV6-1 to TRBJ1-2, with a possible D match to TRBD1 (5 bases). This CDR3 has 13 residues. The germline CDR1 and CDR2 sequences are MNHNS and SASEGT. The germline V and J ends were trimmed by 1 base and 4 bases, with 7 bases remaining between them. The CDR3 spells CASSEVGAYGYTF. The DNA of the CDR3 is TGTGCCAGCAGTGAAGTAGGGGCCTATGGCTACACCTTC.

This clonotype appeared many times. J is TRBJ2-3 and V is TRBV12-5, with 7 bases that match TRBD2. The J segment lost 6 bases and the V segment lost 3 bases, leaving 9 bases of the junction unmatched. CDR1 is LGHNT and CDR2 is FRNRAP in the germline V gene. The CDR3 length is 15 residues. CDR3 in amino acids: CASGFRLAGEDTQYF. CDR3 DNA: TGTGCTAGTGGTTTTCGTTTGGCGGGGGAGGATACGCAGTATTTT.

This clonotype has a handful of counts. CDR3 coding DNA: TGTGCCAGCAGCTTTCACGGGGGGCTAGCCCAAGAGACCCAGTACTTC. Translation gives CASSFHGGLAQETQYF. The gene calls are TRBV9 and TRBJ2-5, with D maybe TRBD2 (7 bases). Trimming removed 4 bases at V and 1 base at J, with 17 bases between. The CDR3 has 16 residues. Germline lookup yields CDR1 SGDLS and CDR2 YYNGEE.

This clonotype has at least ten counts. V is TRBV5-1 and J is TRBJ1-2; D unclear. Trimming took off 4 bases at V and 4 bases at J, with 11 bases between the two ends. Per germline, CDR1 SGHRS and CDR2 YFSETQ. The CDR3 totals 13 residues. The CDR3 DNA reads as TGCGCCAGCAGCAGCGCGGGAAGCTATGGCTACACCTTC. Residues: CASSSAGSYGYTF.

Ten or more counts support this clonotype. V gene TRBV20-1 combines with J gene TRBJ2-3; tentatively, D is TRBD2 (7 bases). V lost 6 bases and J lost 0, with 10 bases in between. Germline CDR1 reads DFQATT; CDR2 reads SNEGSKA (reference sequence). The CDR3 length is 13 residues. Written as DNA, the CDR3 is TGCAGTGCCGAGGGGGGGAGCACAGATACGCAGTATTTT. Residues: CSAEGGSTDTQYF.

The chain recombines TRBV7-3 with TRBJ2-5, with TRBD2 matching over 11 bases. CDR1 and CDR2 from the germline V gene are SGHTA and FQGTGA. V was clipped by 3 bases and J by 9 bases; unmatched bases: 12. This CDR3 has 16 amino acids. CDR3 nucleotides: TGTGCCAGCAGCTTCGCGGGCGGGCTAGCGGGGGGCCCCCAGTACTTC. It codes for CASSFAGGLAGGPQYF.

Only a few counts were recorded for this clonotype. This chain uses TRBV2 with TRBJ2-2; the match to TRBD2 covers 7 bases. There are 13 residues in the CDR3. V was pared by 7 bases and J by 2 bases, with 1 base of the junction left unmatched. CDR1 and CDR2 from the germline V gene are SNHLY and FYNNEI. CDR3 amino acids: CASKRDNTGELFF. Written as DNA, the CDR3 is TGTGCCAGCAAGCGGGATAACACCGGGGAGCTGTTTTTT. Supplemented by reference TRBV2 and TRBJ2-2, the full variable domain reads EPEVTQTPSHQVTQMGQEVILRCVPISNHLYFYWYRQILGQKVEFLVSFYNNEISEKSEIFDDQFSVERPDGSNFTLKIRSTKLEDSAMYFCASKRDNTGELFFGEGSRLTVL.

This clonotype was detected ten times or more. The rearrangement uses TRBV6-5 and TRBJ1-5; the D gene is possibly TRBD1 (5 bases). Looked up from germline, CDR1 is MNHEY and CDR2 is SVGAGI. Trimming pared 6 bases from V and 0 bases from J, leaving 12 bases between. The CDR3 loop spans 15 amino acids. CDR3 sequence: CASRITRASNQPQHF. The CDR3 DNA sequence: TGTGCCAGCAGAATTACCAGGGCTAGCAATCAGCCCCAGCATTTT.

The table lists this clonotype with a few counts. V usage is TRBV3-1 and J usage is TRBJ1-1; D not resolved. Germline lookup yields CDR1 LGHDT and CDR2 YNNKEL (reference sequence). V lost 5 bases and J lost 5, with 9 bases in between. CDR3 size: 12 residues. CDR3 sequence: CASSSLGTEAFF. The DNA for the CDR3 is TGTGCCAGCAGCTCCCTTGGTACTGAAGCTTTCTTT.